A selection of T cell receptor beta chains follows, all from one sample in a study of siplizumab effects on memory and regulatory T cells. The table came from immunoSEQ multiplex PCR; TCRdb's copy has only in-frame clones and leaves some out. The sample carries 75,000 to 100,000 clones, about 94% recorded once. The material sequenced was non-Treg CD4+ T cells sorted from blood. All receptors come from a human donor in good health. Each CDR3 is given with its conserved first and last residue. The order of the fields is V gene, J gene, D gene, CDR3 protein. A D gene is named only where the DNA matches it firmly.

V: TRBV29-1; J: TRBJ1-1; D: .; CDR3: CSVAVNTEAFF
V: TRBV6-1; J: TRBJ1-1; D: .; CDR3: CASSEASGVQAFF
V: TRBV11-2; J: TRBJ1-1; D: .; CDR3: CASRPQGGENTEAFF
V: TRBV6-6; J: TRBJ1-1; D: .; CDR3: CASSGEGWTEAFF
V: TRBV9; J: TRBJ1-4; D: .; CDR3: CASSATGTATNEKLFF
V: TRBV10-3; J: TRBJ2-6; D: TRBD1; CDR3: CAISESSRDRPTGANVLTF
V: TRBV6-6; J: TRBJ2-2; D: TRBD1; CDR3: CASSPTGGAGELFF
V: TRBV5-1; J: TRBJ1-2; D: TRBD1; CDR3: CASSTGQDGYTF
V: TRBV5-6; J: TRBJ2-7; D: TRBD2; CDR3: CASSLLLAGTYEQYF
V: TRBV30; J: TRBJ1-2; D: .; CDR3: CAWRAGHGYTF
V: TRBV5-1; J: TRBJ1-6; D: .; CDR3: CASSLSRYSPLHF